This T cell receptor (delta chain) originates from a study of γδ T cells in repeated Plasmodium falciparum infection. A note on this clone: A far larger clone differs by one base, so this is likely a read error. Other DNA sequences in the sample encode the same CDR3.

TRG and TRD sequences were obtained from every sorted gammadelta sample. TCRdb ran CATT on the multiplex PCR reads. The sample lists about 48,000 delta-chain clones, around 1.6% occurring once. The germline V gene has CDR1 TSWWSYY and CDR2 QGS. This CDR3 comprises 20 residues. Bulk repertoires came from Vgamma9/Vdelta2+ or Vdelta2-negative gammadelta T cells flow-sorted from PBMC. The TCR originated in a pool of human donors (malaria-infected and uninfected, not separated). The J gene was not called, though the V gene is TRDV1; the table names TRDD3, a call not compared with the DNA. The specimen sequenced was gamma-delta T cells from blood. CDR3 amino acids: CALGEPLRWYWGMRNDKLIF. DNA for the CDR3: TGTGCTCTTGGGGAACCACTTCGATGGTACTGGGGGATGCGGAACGATAAACTCATCTTC.